Listed here are 27 T cell receptor beta chains from one sample, sequenced in a study of Graves' ophthalmopathy and Graves' hyperthyroidism. RNA transcripts yielded amplified TCR beta CDR3 regions. HTBI primers were employed in first-round RT-PCR, then a second-round multiplex PCR followed. In TCRdb, the multiplex PCR reads were re-called with MiXCR into one record per CDR3 protein. Of some 1.1 million distinct CDR3 sequences in the sample, roughly 35% were seen once. The specimen was peripheral blood or thyroid tissue (not recorded which). The source of these receptors is an adult man with Graves' hyperthyroidism.

This clonotype was counted at least ten times. The rearrangement joins TRBV7-9 to TRBJ2-7, with D uncertain. Germline V gives CDR1 SEHNR, CDR2 FQNEAQ (reference sequence). V was trimmed by 5 bases and J by 2 bases, leaving 7 bases between them. This CDR3 region has 12 residues. The CDR3 DNA reads as TGTGCCAGCAGCCTTCGAACCTACGAGCAGTACTTC. Residues: CASSLRTYEQYF.

The rearrangement uses TRBV7-2 and TRBJ1-4; D perhaps matches TRBD1 (5 bases). This CDR3 spans 15 amino acids. CDR1 SGHTA and CDR2 FQGNSA come from the germline V gene. With 4 bases removed from V and 8 bases from J, the gap between germline ends came to 17 bases. The CDR3 sequence: CASSSLTSGGEKLFF. The CDR3 nucleotides read TGTGCCAGCAGCTCACTCACGTCGGGGGGGGAAAAACTGTTTTTT.

V and J are TRBV15 and TRBJ2-7; a possible D gene is TRBD2 (5 bases). CDR3 length: 13 amino acids. Between the trimmed V and J ends, which lost 1 base and 5 bases, there was a span of 9 bases. The germline gives CDR1 LNHNV, CDR2 YYDKDF (reference sequence). The CDR3 coding sequence is TGTGCCACCAGCAGAGGTGGGCGGGACGAGCAGTACTTC. Translation gives CATSRGGRDEQYF. Full variable domain (missing parts from reference TRBV15 and TRBJ2-7): DAMVIQNPRYQVTQFGKPVTLSCSQTLNHNVMYWYQQKSSQAPKLLFHYYDKDFNNEADTPDNFQSRRPNTSFCFLDIRSPGLGDTAMYLCATSRGGRDEQYFGPGTRLTVT.

V gene TRBV7-9 combines with J gene TRBJ2-5, with D perhaps TRBD2 (6 bases). V was cut by 5 bases and J by 1 base, with 14 bases left in between. This CDR3 has 15 amino acids. Germline V CDR1 and CDR2: SEHNR, FQNEAQ (reference sequence). DNA for the CDR3: TGTGCCAGCAGCCGGATCGGAGGGGCCCAAGAGACCCAGTACTTC. It codes for CASSRIGGAQETQYF.

This clonotype was recorded many times. The chain couples TRBV20-1 to TRBJ1-2; D ambiguous. Germline-derived CDR1 and CDR2 are DFQATT and SNEGSKA (reference sequence). The CDR3 is 15 amino acids. The V gene lost 0 bases and the J gene lost 0 bases, with 11 bases spanning the gap. The CDR3 DNA is TGCAGTGCTAGAGATGTGAAGCTCTCTAACTATGGCTACACCTTC. Translation gives CSARDVKLSNYGYTF.

The V and J genes are TRBV12-3 or TRBV12-4 and TRBJ2-2, with 8 bases aligning to TRBD2. The CDR3 covers 16 residues. After removal of 4 bases from V and 2 bases from J, the junction contained 6 bases not matched to a gene. The DNA of the CDR3 is TGTGCCAGCAGTTCGGGCGGGGGGCTAAACACCGGGGAGCTGTTTTTT. Amino acids: CASSSGGGLNTGELFF.

This chain's CDR3 is CASSQDLAGVSEQYF. In DNA, the CDR3 is TGTGCCAGCAGCCAGGACCTAGCGGGAGTTTCCGAGCAGTACTTC. The chain is built from TRBV7-9 and TRBJ2-7; 10 bases align to TRBD2. V lost 5 bases to trimming and J lost 6 bases; unmatched junction nucleotides: 10. The CDR3 is 15 residues long. The germline CDR1 and CDR2 sequences are SEHNR and FQNEAQ (reference sequence).

This clonotype was recorded many times. The chain recombines TRBV5-1 with TRBJ2-7; 7 bases match TRBD2. The V gene end was trimmed by 0 bases and the J gene end by 5 bases; junction bases not matched to a gene: 11. This CDR3 spans 16 amino acids. Germline CDR1 reads SGHRS; CDR2 reads YFSETQ. CDR3 in DNA: TGCGCCAGCAGCTTGGCCCGGGCGGGAGCGTCCCACGAGCAGTACTTC. Its protein product is CASSLARAGASHEQYF.

There are a few counts of this clonotype. The V call is TRBV5-1, the J call TRBJ1-1; D perhaps matches TRBD1 (5 bases). V was clipped by 0 bases and J by 3 bases, with 12 bases between them. CDR1 and CDR2 (germline): SGHRS, YFSETQ. CDR3 length: 15 amino acids. The DNA for the CDR3 is TGCGCCAGCAGCTTGGCGGGGGTCCTATACACTGAAGCTTTCTTT. Translated, it gives CASSLAGVLYTEAFF.

This clonotype was seen repeatedly, ten times or more. The chain carries TRBV5-1 and TRBJ2-2, with D tentatively TRBD1 (6 bases). Germline V gene lookup returns CDR1 SGHRS and CDR2 YFSETQ. This CDR3 spans 16 amino acids. Trimming stripped 1 base from V and 0 bases from J, with 10 bases between. CDR3 residues: CASSLRTATNTGELFF. As DNA, the CDR3 is TGCGCCAGCAGCTTGAGGACAGCTACGAACACCGGGGAGCTGTTTTTT.

This clonotype was counted only a few times. The V and J genes are TRBV10-3 and TRBJ2-7, with D perhaps given as TRBD1 or TRBD2 (5 bases each). The ends were cut back, 0 bases at V and 5 bases at J, with 8 bases in the middle. Germline V gene lookup returns CDR1 ENHRY and CDR2 SYGVKD. CDR3 length: 13 residues. CDR3 region: CAISESQGHEQYF. The DNA of the CDR3 is TGTGCCATCAGTGAGTCTCAGGGACACGAGCAGTACTTC.

This clonotype has ten or more counts. The genes are TRBV12-3 or TRBV12-4 and TRBJ1-1, with 7 bases aligning to TRBD1. The CDR3 sequence is 12 residues long. The junction had 4 bases not matched to a gene; V was cut back by 7 bases and J by 5 bases. The CDR3 reads CASTQGSTEAFF. The CDR3 bases are TGTGCCAGCACACAGGGGTCGACTGAAGCTTTCTTT.

This clonotype was recorded at least ten times. This rearrangement joins TRBV11-2 to TRBJ1-4; maybe TRBD1 (5 bases). The CDR3 is 14 residues long. The germline V gene has CDR1 SGHAT and CDR2 FQNNGV. The ends were cut back, 5 bases at V and 4 bases at J, with 11 bases in the middle. CDR3 sequence reads: CASSLGARNEKLFF. The CDR3 nucleotides are TGTGCCAGCAGCCTCGGGGCCCGTAATGAAAAACTGTTTTTT.

This clonotype was counted ten times or more. The J gene is TRBJ2-7, the V gene TRBV7-6, with a tentative D call TRBD2 (5 bases). V was shortened by 2 bases and J by 7 bases, with 15 bases between the two germline ends. Germline V gene data show CDR1 as SGHVS and CDR2 as FNYEAQ. This CDR3 spans 14 amino acids. This CDR3 is CASSLSGTSREQYF. In DNA, the CDR3 is TGTGCCAGCAGCTTAAGCGGCACTTCGAGGGAGCAGTACTTC.

This clonotype was seen ten or more times. V usage is TRBV29-1 and J usage is TRBJ2-6, with TRBD2 matching 7 bases. The CDR3 spans 18 residues. The trim removed 0 bases at V and 0 bases at J, leaving 8 bases unmatched. From germline, CDR1 is SQVTM and CDR2 ANQGSEA. The CDR3: CSVEDWGGVGSGANVLTF. DNA of the CDR3: TGCAGCGTTGAAGATTGGGGGGGAGTGGGCTCTGGGGCCAACGTCCTGACTTTC.

The chain carries TRBV7-8 and TRBJ1-5; D remains unclear. This CDR3 region has 15 residues. Germline V gives CDR1 SGHVS, CDR2 FQNEAQ. V lost 1 base and J lost 5, with 12 bases in between. CDR3 sequence: CASSLEELGDQPQHF. CDR3 coding DNA: TGTGCCAGCAGCTTAGAAGAACTCGGGGATCAGCCCCAGCATTTT.

This clonotype was counted at least ten times. V gene TRBV5-1 combines with J gene TRBJ2-7; either TRBD1 or TRBD2 may fit D (5 bases each). The V end lost 4 bases, the J end lost 3 bases, and 11 bases lay between the germline ends. Germline V gives CDR1 SGHRS, CDR2 YFSETQ. The CDR3 is 13 amino acids. The CDR3 nucleotides are TGCGCCAGCAGCCGGGACGGAATCTACGAGCAGTACTTC. Protein: CASSRDGIYEQYF.

This chain joins TRBV7-8 and TRBJ1-5; no clear D gene. V was cut by 1 base and J by 6 bases, with 13 bases left in between. Per germline, CDR1 SGHVS and CDR2 FQNEAQ. CDR3 length: 15 amino acids. CDR3 bases: TGTGCCAGCAGCTTAGAGCTGGGTCTCGGTCAGCCCCAGCATTTT. Its translation is CASSLELGLGQPQHF.

There are a few counts of this clonotype. The chain joins TRBV6-4 to TRBJ2-2; no reliable D call. The CDR3 covers 14 residues. CDR1 MRHNA and CDR2 SNTAGT come from the germline V gene. With 5 bases removed from V and 1 base from J, the gap between germline ends came to 8 bases. The CDR3 region is CASSLKQNTGELFF. CDR3 sequence (DNA): TGTGCCAGCAGTTTAAAGCAGAACACCGGGGAGCTGTTTTTT.

This clonotype was observed a few times. A much larger clone lies one base from this, so it may be a read error. The chain combines TRBV10-2 with TRBJ1-2; the D gene is possibly TRBD1 (5 bases). The germline CDR1 and CDR2 sequences are WSHSY and SAAADI. This CDR3 is built from 14 residues. CDR3 sequence (DNA): TGTGCCAGCAGCGCGGAAGAAAGGGGCTATGGCTACACCTTC. This sequence encodes CASSAEERGYGYTF.

This clonotype was observed at least ten times. The chain joins TRBV11-1 to TRBJ2-5; D might be TRBD2 (6 bases). V was cut by 5 bases and J by 7 bases, with 14 bases left in between. The CDR3 runs to 13 residues. CDR1 SGHAT and CDR2 FQDESV come from the germline V gene (reference sequence). CDR3 DNA sequence: TGTGCCAGCAGCGGAGGGACGGCTGGGACCCAGTACTTC. This codes for CASSGGTAGTQYF. Complete variable domain (other parts from reference TRBV11-1 and TRBJ2-5): EAEVAQSPRYKITEKSQAVAFWCDPISGHATLYWYRQILGQGPELLVQFQDESVVDDSQLPKDRFSAERLKGVDSTLKIQPAELGDSAMYLCASSGGTAGTQYFGPGTRLLVL.

V and J are TRBV12-3 or TRBV12-4 and TRBJ1-1; 7 bases are shared with TRBD1. This CDR3 spans 14 amino acids. With V trimmed by 7 bases and J by 3 bases, 8 bases remained unmatched. The CDR3 reads CASNPRGWDTEAFF. The CDR3 DNA reads TGTGCCAGCAACCCCAGGGGGTGGGACACTGAAGCTTTCTTT.

This clonotype turned up a few times. This chain uses TRBV6-6 with TRBJ1-1; the D is unclear. This CDR3 spans 13 amino acids. Trimming shortened V by 5 bases and J by 5 bases, and 12 bases separated the two germline ends. CDR1 is MNHNY and CDR2 is SVGAGI in the germline V gene (reference sequence). CDR3 amino acids: CASSLPTRTEAFF. The CDR3 DNA is TGTGCCAGCAGTCTCCCGACGAGGACTGAAGCTTTCTTT.

This clonotype has a count of ten or more. The chain links TRBV7-8 to TRBJ2-5, with D possibly being TRBD2 (5 bases). Per the germline V gene, CDR1 is SGHVS and CDR2 is FQNEAQ. Trimming pared 2 bases from V and 5 bases from J, leaving 12 bases between. The CDR3 covers 14 residues. CDR3 sequence (DNA): TGTGCCAGCAGCTTATCAGAGGGTAGGGAGACCCAGTACTTC. As protein: CASSLSEGRETQYF.

The chain has TRBV19 and TRBJ1-1; D might be TRBD1 (5 bases). The length of the CDR3 is 12 residues. Germline V gives CDR1 LNHDA, CDR2 SQIVND (reference sequence). V was trimmed by 8 bases and J by 4 bases, leaving 11 bases between them. CDR3 nucleotide sequence: TGTGCCAGTCACCAGGGCGGCACTGAAGCTTTCTTT. Protein sequence: CASHQGGTEAFF.

This clonotype was counted once. The rearrangement joins TRBV20-1 to TRBJ1-2; D possibly corresponds to TRBD1 (5 bases). Germline CDR1 is DFQATT and CDR2 is SNEGSKA (reference sequence). The germline V and J ends were trimmed by 4 bases and 8 bases, with 11 bases remaining between them. The length of the CDR3 is 11 residues. The CDR3 DNA reads as TGCAGTGCTATAGGGGCCCGGGGCTACACCTTC. It is translated as CSAIGARGYTF.

This clonotype was observed at least ten times. The rearrangement links TRBV15 to TRBJ1-6, with unresolved D. The V gene's germline CDR1 is LNHNV and CDR2 YYDKDF (reference sequence). The germline V and J ends were trimmed by 0 bases and 7 bases, with 10 bases remaining between them. The CDR3 extends over 15 amino acids. CDR3 in amino acids: CATSRDLASNSPLHF. For the CDR3, the DNA is TGTGCCACCAGCAGAGATCTGGCTTCCAATTCACCCCTCCACTTT.